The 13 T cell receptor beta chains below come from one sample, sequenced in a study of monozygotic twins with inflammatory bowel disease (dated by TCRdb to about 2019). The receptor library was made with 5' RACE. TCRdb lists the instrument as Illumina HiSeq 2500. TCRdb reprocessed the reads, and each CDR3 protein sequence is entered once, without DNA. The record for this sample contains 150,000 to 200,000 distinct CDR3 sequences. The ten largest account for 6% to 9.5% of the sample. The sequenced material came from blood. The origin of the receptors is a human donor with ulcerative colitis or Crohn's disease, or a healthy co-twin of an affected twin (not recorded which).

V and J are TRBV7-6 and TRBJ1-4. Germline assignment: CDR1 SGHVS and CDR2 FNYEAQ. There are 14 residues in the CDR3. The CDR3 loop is CASGLGSTNEELFF.

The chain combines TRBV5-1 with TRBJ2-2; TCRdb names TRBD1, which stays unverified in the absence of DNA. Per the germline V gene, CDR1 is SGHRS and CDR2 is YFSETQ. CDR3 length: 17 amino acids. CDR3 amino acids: CASSWGRQGGNTGELFF.

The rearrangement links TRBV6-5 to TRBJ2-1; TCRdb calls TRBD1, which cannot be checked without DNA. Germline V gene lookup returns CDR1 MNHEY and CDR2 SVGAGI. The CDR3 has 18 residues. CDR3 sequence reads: CASSYGAPGPSFHNEQFF.

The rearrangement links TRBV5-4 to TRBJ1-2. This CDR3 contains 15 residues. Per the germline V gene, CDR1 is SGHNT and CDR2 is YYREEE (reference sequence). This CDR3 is CASSTSDAGWVGYTF.

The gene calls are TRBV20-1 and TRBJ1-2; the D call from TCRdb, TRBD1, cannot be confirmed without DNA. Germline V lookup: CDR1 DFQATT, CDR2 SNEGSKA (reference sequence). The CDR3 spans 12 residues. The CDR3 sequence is CSAPGGDYGYTF.

Here the CDR3 reads CASSFTGSNTEAFF. This rearrangement joins TRBV5-1 to TRBJ1-1; TCRdb returns TRBD1, unconfirmable since there is no DNA. Germline CDR1 and CDR2: SGHRS and YFSETQ. The CDR3 sequence is 14 residues long.

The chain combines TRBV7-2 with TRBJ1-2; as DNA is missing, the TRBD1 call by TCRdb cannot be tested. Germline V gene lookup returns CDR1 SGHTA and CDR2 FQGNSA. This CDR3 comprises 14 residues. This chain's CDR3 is CASSNRGANYGYTF.

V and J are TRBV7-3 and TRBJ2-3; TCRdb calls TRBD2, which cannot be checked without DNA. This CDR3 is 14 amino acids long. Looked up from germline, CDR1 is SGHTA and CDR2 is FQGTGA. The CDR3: CASSPQARTDTQYF.

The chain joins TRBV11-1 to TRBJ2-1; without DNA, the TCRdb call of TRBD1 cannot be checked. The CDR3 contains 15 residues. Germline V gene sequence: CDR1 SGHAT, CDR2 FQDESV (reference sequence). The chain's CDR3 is CASTSDRGKDNEQFF.

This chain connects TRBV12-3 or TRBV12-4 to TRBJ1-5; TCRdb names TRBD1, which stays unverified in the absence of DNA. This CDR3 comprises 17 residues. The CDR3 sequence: CASSLDRLDRNNQPQHF.

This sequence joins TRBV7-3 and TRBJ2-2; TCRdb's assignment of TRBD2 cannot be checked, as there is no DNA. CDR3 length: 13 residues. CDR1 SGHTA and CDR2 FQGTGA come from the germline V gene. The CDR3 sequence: CASSRERAGELFF.

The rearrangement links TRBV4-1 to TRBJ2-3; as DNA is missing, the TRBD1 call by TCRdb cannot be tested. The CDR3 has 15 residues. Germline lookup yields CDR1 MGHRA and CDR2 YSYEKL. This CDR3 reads CASSQEGAGGDTQYF.

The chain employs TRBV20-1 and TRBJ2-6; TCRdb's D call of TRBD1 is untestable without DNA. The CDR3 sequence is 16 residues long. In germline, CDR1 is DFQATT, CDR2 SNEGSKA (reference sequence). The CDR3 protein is CSAREGGNAGANVLTF.